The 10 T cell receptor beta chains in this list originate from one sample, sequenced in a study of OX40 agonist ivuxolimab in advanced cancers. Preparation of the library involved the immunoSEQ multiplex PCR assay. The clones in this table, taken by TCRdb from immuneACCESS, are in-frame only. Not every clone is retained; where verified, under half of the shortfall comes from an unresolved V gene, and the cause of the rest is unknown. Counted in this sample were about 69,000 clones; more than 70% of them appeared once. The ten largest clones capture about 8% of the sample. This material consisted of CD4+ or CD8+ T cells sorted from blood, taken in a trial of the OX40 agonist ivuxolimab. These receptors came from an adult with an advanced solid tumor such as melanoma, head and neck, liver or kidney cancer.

For the CDR3, the DNA is TGTGCCAGCAGCGTAGGAGGTGGAAACACCATATATTTT. Protein sequence: CASSVGGGNTIYF. The chain joins TRBV9 to TRBJ1-3; D not resolved. Germline V gene lookup returns CDR1 SGDLS and CDR2 YYNGEE. V was pared by 0 bases and J by 3 bases, with 4 bases between. The CDR3 covers 13 residues.

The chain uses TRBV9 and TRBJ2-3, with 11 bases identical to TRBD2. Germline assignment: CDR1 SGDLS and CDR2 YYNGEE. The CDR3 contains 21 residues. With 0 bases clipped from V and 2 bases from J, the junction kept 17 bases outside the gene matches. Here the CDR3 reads CASSVDLAPSGRTRYTDTQYF. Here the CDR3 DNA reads TGTGCCAGCAGCGTAGACCTAGCTCCTAGCGGGAGGACTCGGTACACAGATACGCAGTATTTT.

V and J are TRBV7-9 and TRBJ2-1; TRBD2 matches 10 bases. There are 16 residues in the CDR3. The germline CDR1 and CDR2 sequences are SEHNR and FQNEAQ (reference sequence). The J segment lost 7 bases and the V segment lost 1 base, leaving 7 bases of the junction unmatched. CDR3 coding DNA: TGTGCCAGCAGCTTAGAGTCGGCTAGCGGGAGAAATGAGCAGTTCTTC. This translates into CASSLESASGRNEQFF. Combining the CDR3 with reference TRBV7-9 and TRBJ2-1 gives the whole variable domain DTGVSQNPRHKITKRGQNVTFRCDPISEHNRLYWYRQTLGQGPEFLTYFQNEAQLEKSRLLSDRFSAERPKGSFSTLEIQRTEQGDSAMYLCASSLESASGRNEQFFGPGTRLTVL.

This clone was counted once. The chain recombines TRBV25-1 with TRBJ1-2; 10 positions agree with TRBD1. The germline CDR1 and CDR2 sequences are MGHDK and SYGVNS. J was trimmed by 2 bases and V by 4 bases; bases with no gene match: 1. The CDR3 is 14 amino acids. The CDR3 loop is CASSVGQGNYGYTF. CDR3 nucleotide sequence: TGTGCCAGCAGTGTGGGACAGGGGAACTATGGCTACACCTTC.

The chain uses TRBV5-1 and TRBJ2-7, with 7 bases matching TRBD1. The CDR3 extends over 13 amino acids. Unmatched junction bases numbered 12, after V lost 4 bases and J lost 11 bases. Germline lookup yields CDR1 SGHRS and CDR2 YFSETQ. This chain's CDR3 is CASSPGGVDRKYF. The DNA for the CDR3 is TGCGCCAGCAGCCCGGGTGGGGTGGACAGGAAGTACTTC.

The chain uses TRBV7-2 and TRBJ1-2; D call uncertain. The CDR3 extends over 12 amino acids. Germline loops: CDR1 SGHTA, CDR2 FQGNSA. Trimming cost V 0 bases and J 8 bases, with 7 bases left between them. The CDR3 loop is CASSLAYWGYTF. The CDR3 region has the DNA TGTGCCAGCAGCTTAGCGTATTGGGGCTACACCTTC.

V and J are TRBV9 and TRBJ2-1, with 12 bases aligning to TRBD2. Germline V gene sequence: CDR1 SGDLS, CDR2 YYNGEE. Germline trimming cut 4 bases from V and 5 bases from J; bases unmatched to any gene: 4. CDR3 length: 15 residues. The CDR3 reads CASSSRTSGDNEQFF. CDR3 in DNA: TGTGCCAGCAGCTCGAGGACTAGCGGGGACAATGAGCAGTTCTTC.

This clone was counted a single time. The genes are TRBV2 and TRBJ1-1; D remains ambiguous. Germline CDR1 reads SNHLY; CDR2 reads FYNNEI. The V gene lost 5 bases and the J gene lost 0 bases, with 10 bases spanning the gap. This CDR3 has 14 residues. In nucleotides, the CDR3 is TGTGCCAGCAGTCCACTCACGGTGAACACTGAAGCTTTCTTT. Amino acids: CASSPLTVNTEAFF.

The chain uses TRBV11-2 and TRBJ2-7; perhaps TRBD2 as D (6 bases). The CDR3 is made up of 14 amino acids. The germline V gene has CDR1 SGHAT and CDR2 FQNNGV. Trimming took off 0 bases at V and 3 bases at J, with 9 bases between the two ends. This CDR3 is CASSLDPGSYEQYF. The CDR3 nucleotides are TGTGCCAGCAGCTTAGATCCCGGGAGCTACGAGCAGTACTTC.

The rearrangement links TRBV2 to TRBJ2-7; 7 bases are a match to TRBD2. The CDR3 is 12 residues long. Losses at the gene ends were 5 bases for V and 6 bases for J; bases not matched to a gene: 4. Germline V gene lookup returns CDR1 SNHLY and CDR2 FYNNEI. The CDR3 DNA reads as TGTGCCAGCAGTCGGGGAGGGGCCGAGCAGTACTTC. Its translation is CASSRGGAEQYF.